This TCR beta chain was found in a study of blood T cell repertoires in COVID-19. Turning to the study itself: COVID-19 samples collected from the United States, Italy and Spain covered acute and convalescent phases. T cells, B-cell-depleted T cells, or PBMCs supplied cDNA or gDNA.

The CDR3 is 12 residues long. V lost 6 bases and J 4 bases, leaving 9 bases between the germline ends. This clone has just a few counts. Per the original methods: Estimation of nucleated cell counts was performed using reference gene primer amplification. The data were produced by immunoSEQ multiplex PCR, yet TCRdb's version contains in-frame clones alone and is incomplete. V and J calls plus clone size are reproduced from that table; the DNA served to infer D and trimming. The sample includes 68,000 or so clones, roughly 84% of them seen just once. What was sequenced was peripheral blood. The source of this sequence is a man in his forties or fifties with acute or convalescent COVID-19. This chain connects TRBV12-3 or TRBV12-4 to TRBJ1-2; D might be TRBD1 (6 bases). This CDR3 is CASSATGYGYTF. CDR3 sequence (DNA): TGTGCCAGCAGCGCGACAGGCTATGGCTACACCTTC.